The sequence of this TCR beta chain was determined in a study of glioma-infiltrating T cells. V gave up 2 bases and J gave up 6 bases, with 20 bases separating them. The CDR3 is made up of 17 amino acids. Per germline, CDR1 MNHEY and CDR2 SMNVEV (reference sequence). The iRepertoire nested amplicon-rescue multiplex PCR amplified TCR alpha and beta CDR3s from RNA. TCRdb processed the multiplex PCR reads anew with MiXCR; each CDR3 protein has one entry. Among 300,000 to 450,000 distinct CDR3 sequences listed, roughly two fifths were seen once. This clonotype was observed at least ten times. The chain uses TRBV27 and TRBJ1-5; tentative D call: TRBD1 (6 bases). This receptor was obtained from a human donor with low-grade glioma or glioblastoma, undergoing nonglioma brain surgery, or in good health (not recorded which). Sequencing was done on a sample of glioma tissue, nonneoplastic brain tissue, or PBMCs (not recorded which). CDR3 sequence reads: CASSLEGGPLGGQPQHF. CDR3 sequence (DNA): TGTGCCAGCAGTTTAGAGGGGGGACCGCTAGGAGGTCAGCCCCAGCATTTT.